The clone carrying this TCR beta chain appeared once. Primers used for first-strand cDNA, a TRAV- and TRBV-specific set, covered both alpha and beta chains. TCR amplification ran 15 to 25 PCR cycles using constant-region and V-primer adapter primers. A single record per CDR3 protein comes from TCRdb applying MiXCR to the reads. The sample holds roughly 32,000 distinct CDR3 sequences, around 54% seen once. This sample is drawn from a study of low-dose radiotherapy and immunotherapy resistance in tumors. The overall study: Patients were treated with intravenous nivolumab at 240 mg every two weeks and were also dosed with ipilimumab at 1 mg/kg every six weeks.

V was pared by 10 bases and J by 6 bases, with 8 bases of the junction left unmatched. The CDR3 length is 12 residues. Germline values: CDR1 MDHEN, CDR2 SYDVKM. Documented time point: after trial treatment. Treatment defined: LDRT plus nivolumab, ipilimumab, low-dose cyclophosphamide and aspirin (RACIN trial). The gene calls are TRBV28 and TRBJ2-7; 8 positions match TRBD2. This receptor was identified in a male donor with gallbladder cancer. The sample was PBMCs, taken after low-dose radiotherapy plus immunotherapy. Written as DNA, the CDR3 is TGTGCCACCCTGGGACTAGGGCCCGAGCAGTACTTC. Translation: CATLGLGPEQYF.